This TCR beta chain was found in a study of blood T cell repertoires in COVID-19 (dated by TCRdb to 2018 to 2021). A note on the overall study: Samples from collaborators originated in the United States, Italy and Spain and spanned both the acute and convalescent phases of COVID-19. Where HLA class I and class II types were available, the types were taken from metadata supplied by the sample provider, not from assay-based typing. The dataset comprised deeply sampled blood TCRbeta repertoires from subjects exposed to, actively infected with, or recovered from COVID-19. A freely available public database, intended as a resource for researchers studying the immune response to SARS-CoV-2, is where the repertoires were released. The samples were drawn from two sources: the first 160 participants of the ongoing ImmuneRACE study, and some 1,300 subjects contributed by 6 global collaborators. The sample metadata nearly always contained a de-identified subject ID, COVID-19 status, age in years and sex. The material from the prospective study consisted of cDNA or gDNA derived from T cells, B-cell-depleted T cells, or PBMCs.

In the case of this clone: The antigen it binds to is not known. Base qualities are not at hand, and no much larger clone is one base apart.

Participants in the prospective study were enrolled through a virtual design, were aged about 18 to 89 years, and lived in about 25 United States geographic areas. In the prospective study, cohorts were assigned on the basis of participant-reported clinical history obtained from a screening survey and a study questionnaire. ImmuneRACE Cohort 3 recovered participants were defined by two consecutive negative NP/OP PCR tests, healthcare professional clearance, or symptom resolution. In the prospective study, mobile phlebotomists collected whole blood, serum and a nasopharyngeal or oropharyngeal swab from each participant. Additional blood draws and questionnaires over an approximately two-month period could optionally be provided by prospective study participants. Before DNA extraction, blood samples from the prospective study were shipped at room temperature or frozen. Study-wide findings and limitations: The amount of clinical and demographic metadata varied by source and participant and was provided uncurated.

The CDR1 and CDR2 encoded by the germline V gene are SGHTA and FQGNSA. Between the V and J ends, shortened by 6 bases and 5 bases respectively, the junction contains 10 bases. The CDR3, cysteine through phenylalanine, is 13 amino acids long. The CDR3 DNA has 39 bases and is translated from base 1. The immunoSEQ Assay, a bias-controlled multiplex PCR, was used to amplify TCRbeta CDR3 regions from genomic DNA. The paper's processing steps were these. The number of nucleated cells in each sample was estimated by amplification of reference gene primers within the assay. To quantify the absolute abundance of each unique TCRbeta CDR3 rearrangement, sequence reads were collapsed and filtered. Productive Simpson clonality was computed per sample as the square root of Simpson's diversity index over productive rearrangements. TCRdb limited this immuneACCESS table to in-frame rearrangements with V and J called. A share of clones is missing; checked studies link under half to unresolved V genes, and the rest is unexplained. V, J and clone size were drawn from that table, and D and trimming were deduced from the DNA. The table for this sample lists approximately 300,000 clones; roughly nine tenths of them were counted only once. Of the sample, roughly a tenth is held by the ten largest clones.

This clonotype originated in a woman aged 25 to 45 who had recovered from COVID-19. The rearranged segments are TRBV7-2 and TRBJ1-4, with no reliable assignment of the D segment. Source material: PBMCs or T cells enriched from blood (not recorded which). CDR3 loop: CASSWAGNEKLFF. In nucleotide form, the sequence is TGTGCCAGCAGTTGGGCGGGGAATGAAAAACTGTTTTTT.